The rows below give T cell receptor beta chains drawn from one sample of a study of radiotherapy plus CTLA-4 blockade in lung cancer. The assay was immunoSEQ multiplex PCR, and TCRdb's table has in-frame clones only and misses some. The data contain tens of thousands of clones, just under 75% of them singletons. The source material was peripheral blood, sampled from a patient treated with radiotherapy plus ipilimumab. The receptors come from a human donor with non-small cell lung cancer who had stable disease on radiotherapy plus ipilimumab. Both conserved end residues are part of each CDR3. Fields, in order: V gene, CDR3 length, CDR3 protein.

V gene: TRBV29-1
CDR3 length: 12
CDR3 protein: CSVRGERDTQYF

V gene: TRBV10-3
CDR3 length: 14
CDR3 protein: CAITRGQGAGGYTF

V gene: TRBV7-8
CDR3 length: 15
CDR3 protein: CASSQTGGAEETQYF

V gene: TRBV15
CDR3 length: 15
CDR3 protein: CATSRDGDTSAGYTF

V gene: TRBV7-3
CDR3 length: 13
CDR3 protein: CASSPGTVGEQFF

V gene: TRBV4-1
CDR3 length: 13
CDR3 protein: CASSQEEEGSIDF

V gene: TRBV30
CDR3 length: 14
CDR3 protein: CAWSVGTRGEKLFF

V gene: TRBV6-6
CDR3 length: 16
CDR3 protein: CASSYSTVRFDSPLHF

V gene: TRBV7-2
CDR3 length: 17
CDR3 protein: CASSFTGTGRMNTEAFF

V gene: TRBV18
CDR3 length: 16
CDR3 protein: CASSPYGPGDTYGYTF

V gene: TRBV5-1
CDR3 length: 16
CDR3 protein: CASSLARGYYNSPLHF

V gene: TRBV27
CDR3 length: 11
CDR3 protein: CARTGFDGYTF

V gene: TRBV6-1
CDR3 length: 18
CDR3 protein: CASSESVGQHVIISPLHF

V gene: TRBV6-6
CDR3 length: 13
CDR3 protein: CASRTVLNQPQHF

V gene: TRBV29-1
CDR3 length: 16
CDR3 protein: CSVDQLRGRGNNEQFF

V gene: TRBV30
CDR3 length: 11
CDR3 protein: CAWSRAGEQFF

V gene: TRBV15
CDR3 length: 18
CDR3 protein: CATSRDRGRGTGRYEQYF

V gene: TRBV5-1
CDR3 length: 15
CDR3 protein: CASSLVAGGFSEQFF

V gene: TRBV11-2
CDR3 length: 15
CDR3 protein: CASSLGQGPGTEAFF

V gene: TRBV14
CDR3 length: 17
CDR3 protein: CASSQVFGQGVGYGYTF

V gene: TRBV29-1
CDR3 length: 11
CDR3 protein: CSVEPADTQYF

V gene: TRBV6-4
CDR3 length: 15
CDR3 protein: CASSDSGPSEPREYF

V gene: TRBV27
CDR3 length: 13
CDR3 protein: CASSSSNTGELFF

V gene: TRBV29-1
CDR3 length: 11
CDR3 protein: CSVRVHYEQYF

V gene: TRBV28
CDR3 length: 12
CDR3 protein: CASSHGGAPQYF

V gene: TRBV29-1
CDR3 length: 11
CDR3 protein: CSVETGMELFF

V gene: TRBV4-1
CDR3 length: 17
CDR3 protein: CASRKQAGGIFTGELFF

V gene: TRBV15
CDR3 length: 18
CDR3 protein: CATSRDRGGQGPNYGYTF

V gene: TRBV5-5
CDR3 length: 15
CDR3 protein: CASSSLAATYNEQFF

V gene: TRBV6-5
CDR3 length: 14
CDR3 protein: CASMTGGGNQPQHF

V gene: TRBV18
CDR3 length: 14
CDR3 protein: CASSPRGLGETQYF

V gene: TRBV6-1
CDR3 length: 13
CDR3 protein: CASTGTGYEKLFF

V gene: TRBV6-5
CDR3 length: 15
CDR3 protein: CASSYSRGGPDTQYF

V gene: TRBV5-4
CDR3 length: 15
CDR3 protein: CASSSKGLANEKLFF

V gene: TRBV18
CDR3 length: 12
CDR3 protein: CASSPQVPEQFF